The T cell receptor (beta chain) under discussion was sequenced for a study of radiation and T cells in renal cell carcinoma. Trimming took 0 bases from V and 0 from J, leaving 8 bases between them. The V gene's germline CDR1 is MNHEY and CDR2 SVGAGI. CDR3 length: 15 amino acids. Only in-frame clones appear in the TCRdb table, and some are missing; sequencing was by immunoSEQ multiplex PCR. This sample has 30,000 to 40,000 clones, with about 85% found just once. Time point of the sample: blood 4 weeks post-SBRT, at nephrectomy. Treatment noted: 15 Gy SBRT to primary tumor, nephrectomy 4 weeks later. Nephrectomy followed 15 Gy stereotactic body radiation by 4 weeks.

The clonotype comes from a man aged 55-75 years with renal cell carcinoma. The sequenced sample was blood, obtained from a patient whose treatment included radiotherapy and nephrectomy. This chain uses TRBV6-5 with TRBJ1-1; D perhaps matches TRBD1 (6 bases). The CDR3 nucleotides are TGTGCCAGCAGTTACTCAGGACAGTTGAACACTGAAGCTTTCTTT. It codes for CASSYSGQLNTEAFF.